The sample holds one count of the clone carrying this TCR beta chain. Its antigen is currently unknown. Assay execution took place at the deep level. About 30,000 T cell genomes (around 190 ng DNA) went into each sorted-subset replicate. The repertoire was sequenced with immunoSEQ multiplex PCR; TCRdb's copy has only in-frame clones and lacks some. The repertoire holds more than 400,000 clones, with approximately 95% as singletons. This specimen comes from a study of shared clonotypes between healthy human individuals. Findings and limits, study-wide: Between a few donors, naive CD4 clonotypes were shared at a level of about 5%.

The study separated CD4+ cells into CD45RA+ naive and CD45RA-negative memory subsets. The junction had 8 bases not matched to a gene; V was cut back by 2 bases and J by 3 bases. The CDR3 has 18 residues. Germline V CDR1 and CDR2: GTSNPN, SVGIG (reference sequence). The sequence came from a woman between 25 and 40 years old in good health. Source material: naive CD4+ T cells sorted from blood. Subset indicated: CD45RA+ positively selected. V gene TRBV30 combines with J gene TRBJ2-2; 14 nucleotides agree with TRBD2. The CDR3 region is CAWSRGTSGSRDTGELFF. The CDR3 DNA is TGTGCCTGGAGTAGGGGGACTAGCGGGAGTAGGGACACCGGGGAGCTGTTTTTT.